This entry lists 3 T cell receptor beta chains sequenced from one sample in a study of blood T cells in healthy people across ages. Alongside a J-beta primer mix, a sample-barcoded 5' primer served in a second PCR lasting about 7 to 11 cycles. TCRdb re-called the 5' RACE reads through MiXCR, storing one row per CDR3 protein. The sample carries around 1,500,000 distinct CDR3 sequences, 28% recorded once. The specimen was blood. These receptors were obtained from a woman in her twenties or thirties in good health.

A few counts support this clonotype. This CDR3 is CASSPRGFGYTF. The CDR3, as DNA: TGTGCCAGCAGCCCACGGGGGTTTGGCTACACCTTC. The V and J genes are TRBV28 and TRBJ1-2; weak D call: TRBD1 (5 bases). There are 12 residues in the CDR3. V lost 6 bases to trimming and J lost 7 bases, with 12 bases between them. Germline V lookup: CDR1 MDHEN, CDR2 SYDVKM.

The chain joins TRBV7-6 to TRBJ2-4; tentatively, D is TRBD1 (6 bases). The last part of the DNA fits TRBJ2-7 better; the J call may be wrong. The CDR3 covers 14 residues. Germline CDR1 is SGHVS and CDR2 is FNYEAQ. CDR3 sequence (DNA): TGTGCCAGCAGCGGTAAAACAGGGTTTTACGAGCAGTACTTC. This gives the protein CASSGKTGFYEQYF.

This clonotype was seen only a few times. The chain joins TRBV15 to TRBJ2-1, with D tentatively TRBD1 or TRBD2 (5 bases each). V shed 5 bases and J shed 5 bases, with 10 bases lying between them. CDR3 size: 13 residues. Germline assignment: CDR1 LNHNV and CDR2 YYDKDF (reference sequence). For the CDR3, the DNA is TGTGCCACCAGCGGGGGAGTTAACAATGAGCAGTTCTTC. Protein: CATSGGVNNEQFF.